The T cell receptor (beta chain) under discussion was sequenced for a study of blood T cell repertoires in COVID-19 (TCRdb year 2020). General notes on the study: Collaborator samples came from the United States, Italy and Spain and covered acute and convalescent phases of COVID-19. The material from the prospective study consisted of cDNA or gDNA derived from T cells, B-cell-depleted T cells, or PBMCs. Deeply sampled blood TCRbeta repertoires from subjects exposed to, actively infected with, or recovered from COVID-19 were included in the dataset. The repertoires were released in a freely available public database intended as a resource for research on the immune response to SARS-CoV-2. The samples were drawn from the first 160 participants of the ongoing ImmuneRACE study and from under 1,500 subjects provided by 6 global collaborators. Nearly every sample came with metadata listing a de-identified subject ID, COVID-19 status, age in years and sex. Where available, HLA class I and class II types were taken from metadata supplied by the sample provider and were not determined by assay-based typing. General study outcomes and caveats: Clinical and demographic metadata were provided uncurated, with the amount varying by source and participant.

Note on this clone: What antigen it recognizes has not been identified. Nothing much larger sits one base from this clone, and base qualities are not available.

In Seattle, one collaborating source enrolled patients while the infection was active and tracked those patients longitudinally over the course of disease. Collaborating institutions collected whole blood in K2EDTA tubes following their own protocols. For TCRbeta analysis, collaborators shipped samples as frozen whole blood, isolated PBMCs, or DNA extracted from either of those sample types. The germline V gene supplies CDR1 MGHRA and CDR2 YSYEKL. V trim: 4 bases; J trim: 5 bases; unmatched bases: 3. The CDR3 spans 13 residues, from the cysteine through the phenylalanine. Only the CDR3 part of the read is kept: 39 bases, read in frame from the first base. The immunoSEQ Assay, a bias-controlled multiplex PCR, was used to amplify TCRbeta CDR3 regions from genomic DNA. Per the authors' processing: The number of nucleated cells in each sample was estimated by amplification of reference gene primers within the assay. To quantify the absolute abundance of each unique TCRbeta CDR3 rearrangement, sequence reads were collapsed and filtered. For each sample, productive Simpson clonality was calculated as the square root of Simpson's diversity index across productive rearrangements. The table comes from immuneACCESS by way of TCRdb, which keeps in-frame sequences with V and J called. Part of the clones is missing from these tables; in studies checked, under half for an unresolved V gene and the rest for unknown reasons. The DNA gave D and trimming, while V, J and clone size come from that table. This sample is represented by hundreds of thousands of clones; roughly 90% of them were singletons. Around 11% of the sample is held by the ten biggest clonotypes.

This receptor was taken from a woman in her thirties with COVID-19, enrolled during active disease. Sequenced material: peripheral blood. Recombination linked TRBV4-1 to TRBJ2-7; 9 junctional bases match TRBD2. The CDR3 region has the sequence CASSRTSEDEQYF. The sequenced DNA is TGCGCCAGCAGCCGGACTAGCGAGGACGAGCAGTACTTC.